These 17 T cell receptor beta chains were sequenced from one sample in a study of technical replicates of blood from a few donors. Some clones are missing from TCRdb's copy, which holds only in-frame ones; the method was immunoSEQ multiplex PCR. The sample has roughly 50,000 clones, around 95% seen once. Sequencing was done on a sample of PBMCs. These receptors all stem from a human donor in good health. Some clones in this sample may be carry-over from other donors' samples.

The V gene is TRBV29-1, the J gene TRBJ2-2, with D maybe TRBD1 (6 bases). CDR1 and CDR2 from the germline V gene are SQVTM and ANQGSEA. V was trimmed by 8 bases and J by 0 bases, leaving 13 bases between them. CDR3 size: 14 residues. In nucleotides, the CDR3 is TGCAGCACAGGGACGGCCGCGAACACCGGGGAGCTGTTTTTT. Translating it yields CSTGTAANTGELFF.

The sample holds one count of this clone. The chain uses TRBV5-4 and TRBJ2-3; D is uncertain. V lost 3 bases and J lost 2, with 10 bases in between. The CDR3 runs 14 residues. Germline V lookup: CDR1 SGHNT, CDR2 YYREEE (reference sequence). The CDR3 bases are TGTGCCAGCAGCTACACAGTGCCCACAGATACGCAGTATTTT. It yields the protein CASSYTVPTDTQYF.

The rearrangement uses TRBV19 and TRBJ1-5; no clear D gene. Trimming left V 9 bases short and J 0 bases short, with 6 bases between. This CDR3 comprises 12 residues. Looked up from germline, CDR1 is LNHDA and CDR2 is SQIVND (reference sequence). CDR3 sequence reads: CASGDSNQPQHF. For the CDR3, the DNA is TGTGCCAGCGGGGATAGCAATCAGCCCCAGCATTTT.

The gene calls are TRBV7-9 and TRBJ1-1; D is ambiguous. Germline V lookup: CDR1 SEHNR, CDR2 FQNEAQ (reference sequence). This CDR3 region has 13 residues. V was trimmed by 5 bases and J by 1 base, leaving 8 bases between them. In DNA form, the CDR3 reads TGTGCCAGCAGCACCGAGAAGAACACTGAAGCTTTCTTT. It translates to CASSTEKNTEAFF.

The CDR3 loop is CASSPRDSDTEAFF. The DNA of the CDR3 is TGTGCCAGCTCACCAAGGGACAGCGACACTGAAGCTTTCTTT. The rearrangement links TRBV18 to TRBJ1-1; 7 bases align to TRBD1. Germline V gene sequence: CDR1 KGHSH, CDR2 LQKENI. V lost 2 bases, J lost 3 bases, and 3 bases stayed unmatched. The CDR3 sequence is 14 residues long.

This clone was recorded only once. This chain joins TRBV7-3 and TRBJ2-1, with D possibly being TRBD2 (5 bases). CDR3 length: 15 residues. V was cut by 0 bases and J by 6 bases, with 12 bases left in between. Germline V gives CDR1 SGHTA, CDR2 FQGTGA. The CDR3 loop is CASSLTRDGLNEQFF. The DNA of the CDR3 is TGTGCCAGCAGCTTAACACGGGATGGGCTCAATGAGCAGTTCTTC.

CDR3 coding DNA: TGTGCCAGCAGCTCTCTATCCAGGGGGACAGATACGCAGTATTTT. Protein product: CASSSLSRGTDTQYF. The chain has TRBV6-5 and TRBJ2-3, with 7 bases matching TRBD1. After removal of 6 bases from V and 3 bases from J, the junction contained 9 bases not matched to a gene. The CDR3 is 15 amino acids. CDR1 and CDR2 (germline): MNHEY, SVGAGI.

This chain joins TRBV13 and TRBJ2-4; 7 bases line up with TRBD2. This CDR3 comprises 16 residues. J lost 0 bases, V lost 5 bases, and 7 bases had no gene match. Germline loops: CDR1 PRHDT, CDR2 FYEKMQ (reference sequence). CDR3 sequence reads: CASSPRAGLAKNIQYF. CDR3 bases: TGTGCCAGCAGCCCCAGAGCGGGATTAGCCAAAAACATTCAGTACTTC.

V is TRBV29-1 and J is TRBJ1-1; D possibly corresponds to TRBD1 (5 bases). Germline CDR1 is SQVTM and CDR2 is ANQGSEA. Trimming pared 7 bases from V and 11 bases from J, leaving 14 bases between. This CDR3 has 10 amino acids. The CDR3: CSADGGEAFF. In DNA form, the CDR3 reads TGCAGCGCCGACGGGGGGGAGGCTTTCTTT.

V gene TRBV6-6 combines with J gene TRBJ2-5; the D gene is possibly TRBD2 (6 bases). The V and J ends lost 6 bases and 5 bases respectively, with 13 bases between them. Germline V gene lookup returns CDR1 MNHNY and CDR2 SVGAGI (reference sequence). The length of the CDR3 is 13 residues. CDR3 protein: CASRGGRVETQYF. CDR3 sequence (DNA): TGTGCCAGCAGGGGGGGAAGGGTTGAGACCCAGTACTTC.

The chain recombines TRBV6-5 with TRBJ2-7; 10 bases agree with TRBD1. CDR3 length: 15 residues. V was clipped by 6 bases and J by 5 bases; unmatched bases: 10. Germline V gene sequence: CDR1 MNHEY, CDR2 SVGAGI. In nucleotides, the CDR3 is TGTGCCAGCAGGGAGACAGGGGGCGTTGGAAACGAGCAGTACTTC. This encodes CASRETGGVGNEQYF.

The chain carries TRBV7-2 and TRBJ2-7; TRBD2 agrees at 11 bases. The germline V gene has CDR1 SGHTA and CDR2 FQGNSA. The CDR3 covers 16 residues. J was trimmed by 6 bases and V by 2 bases; bases with no gene match: 9. In DNA, the CDR3 is TGTGCCAGCAGCTTACCAACTAGCGGGAGATCACTCGAGCAGTACTTC. It yields the protein CASSLPTSGRSLEQYF.

The CDR3 protein is CAWSAVGGTEAFF. The CDR3 nucleotides read TGTGCCTGGAGTGCTGTAGGCGGCACTGAAGCTTTCTTT. The V gene is TRBV30, the J gene TRBJ1-1; D not certain. The CDR3 is 13 residues long. V dropped 1 base and J dropped 4 bases, with 10 bases sitting between them. Looked up from germline, CDR1 is GTSNPN and CDR2 is SVGIG (reference sequence).

This chain links TRBV30 with TRBJ1-2; TRBD1 aligns across 10 bases. CDR1 and CDR2 (germline): GTSNPN, SVGIG (reference sequence). J was trimmed by 6 bases and V by 1 base; bases with no gene match: 11. The CDR3 sequence is 16 residues long. CDR3 region: CAWSDRDRGRRNGYTF. CDR3 coding DNA: TGTGCCTGGAGTGACAGAGACAGGGGGCGAAGGAATGGCTACACCTTC.

The genes are TRBV5-4 and TRBJ1-2, with no clear D. Germline-derived CDR1 and CDR2 are SGHNT and YYREEE (reference sequence). The CDR3 has 13 residues. Trimming took 2 bases from V and 4 from J, leaving 9 bases between them. This chain's CDR3 is CASSFPEIYGYTF. The CDR3 DNA sequence: TGTGCCAGCAGCTTCCCGGAGATCTATGGCTACACCTTC.

The rearrangement links TRBV5-6 to TRBJ2-5, with TRBD1 as a possible D gene (6 bases). Germline V gene data show CDR1 as SGHDT and CDR2 as YYEEEE. The CDR3 spans 14 residues. The V end lost 3 bases, the J end lost 5 bases, and 14 bases lay between the germline ends. The CDR3 DNA is TGTGCCAGCAGCTCACAGGGAGCCGGGGAGACCCAGTACTTC. This gives the protein CASSSQGAGETQYF.

The chain employs TRBV7-9 and TRBJ1-1; D gene ambiguous. V was shortened by 5 bases and J by 7 bases, with 14 bases between the two germline ends. In germline, CDR1 is SEHNR, CDR2 FQNEAQ (reference sequence). CDR3 length: 13 amino acids. This CDR3 is CASSPPGAFEAFF. The CDR3 nucleotides read TGTGCCAGCAGCCCCCCCGGTGCGTTTGAAGCTTTCTTT.